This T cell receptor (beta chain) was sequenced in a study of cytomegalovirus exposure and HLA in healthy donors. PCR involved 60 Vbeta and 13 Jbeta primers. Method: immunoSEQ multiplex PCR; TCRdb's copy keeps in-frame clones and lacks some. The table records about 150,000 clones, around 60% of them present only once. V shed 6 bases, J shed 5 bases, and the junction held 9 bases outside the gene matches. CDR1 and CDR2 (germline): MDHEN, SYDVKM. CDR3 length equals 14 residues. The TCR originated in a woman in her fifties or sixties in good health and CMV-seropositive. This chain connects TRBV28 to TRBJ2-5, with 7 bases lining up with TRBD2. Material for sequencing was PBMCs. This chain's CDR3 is CASSPQAGEETQYF. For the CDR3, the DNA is TGTGCCAGCAGCCCTCAGGCGGGGGAGGAGACCCAGTACTTC.